A single sample is the source of the 21 T cell receptor beta chains below, sequenced in a study of neurological immune-mediated disorders. TCRdb redid the calling of the 5' RACE reads with MiXCR, one entry per CDR3 protein. Of around 26,000 distinct CDR3 sequences in the sample, about 6.2% were seen once. Specimen: PBMCs. Source of these receptors: a woman in her forties or fifties in good health.

This clonotype was counted at least ten times. The chain combines TRBV5-8 with TRBJ2-2; perhaps TRBD2 as D (5 bases). CDR1 is SGHTS and CDR2 is YDEGEE in the germline V gene. The CDR3 runs to 15 residues. Trimming left V 6 bases short and J 2 bases short, with 14 bases between. The CDR3 sequence is CASTVEVFNTGELFF. For the CDR3, the DNA is TGTGCCAGCACCGTGGAGGTTTTTAACACCGGGGAGCTGTTTTTT.

This clonotype was picked up many times. The rearrangement uses TRBV5-1 and TRBJ1-3; D remains unclear. V was shortened by 3 bases and J by 1 base, with 2 bases between the two germline ends. The CDR3 is 12 residues long. Per germline, CDR1 SGHRS and CDR2 YFSETQ. The CDR3 DNA reads TGCGCCAGCAGCTGGTCTGGAAACACCATATATTTT. Translating gives CASSWSGNTIYF.

There are many counts of this clonotype. The chain couples TRBV7-6 to TRBJ2-3, with 12 bases matching TRBD2. The germline CDR1 and CDR2 sequences are SGHVS and FNYEAQ. CDR3 size: 17 residues. Trimming cost V 2 bases and J 4 bases; bases outside gene matches: 7. The CDR3 DNA is TGTGCCAGCAGCTTATGGGCTAGCGGGGGGGCCCCAGATACGCAGTATTTT. This encodes CASSLWASGGAPDTQYF. The full variable domain, in which reference TRBV7-6 and TRBJ2-3 provide the parts outside the CDR3, is GAGVSQSPRYKVTKRGQDVALRCDPISGHVSLYWYRQALGQGPEFLTYFNYEAQQDKSGLPNDRFSAERPEGSISTLTIQRTEQRDSAMYRCASSLWASGGAPDTQYFGPGTRLTVL.

This clonotype is deemed medium-sized. This chain links TRBV25-1 with TRBJ1-2; D is possibly TRBD1 (5 bases). Deletions cut 2 bases from V and 4 bases from J, with 14 bases between. The V gene's germline CDR1 is MGHDK and CDR2 SYGVNS. This CDR3 has 15 residues. The CDR3 loop is CASSERAGFGYGYTF. The CDR3 DNA reads TGTGCCAGCAGTGAAAGGGCAGGGTTTGGCTATGGCTACACCTTC.

This clonotype was observed many times. The V call is TRBV7-9, the J call TRBJ1-4; the D gene is possibly TRBD1 (5 bases). Germline assignment: CDR1 SEHNR and CDR2 FQNEAQ (reference sequence). Trimming cost V 0 bases and J 2 bases, with 16 bases left between them. The CDR3 totals 18 residues. CDR3 loop: CASSLAQFGTATNEKLFF. CDR3 bases: TGTGCCAGCAGCTTAGCACAGTTTGGGACTGCCACTAATGAAAAACTGTTTTTT.

This clonotype was counted ten times or more. V gene TRBV11-3 combines with J gene TRBJ2-5; D gene uncertain. Germline lookup yields CDR1 SGHNT and CDR2 YENEEA. The CDR3 consists of 13 residues. V shed 5 bases and J shed 4 bases, with 11 bases lying between them. The CDR3 DNA reads TGTGCCAGCAGCCTCCGAGCGAGAGAGACCCAGTACTTC. It yields the protein CASSLRARETQYF.

This clonotype was recorded many times. CDR3 sequence (DNA): TGTGCCAGCAGCCGAGCGACAGGCATGAACACTGAAGCTTTCTTT. Its protein is CASSRATGMNTEAFF. The chain has TRBV6-5 and TRBJ1-1; a weak D match, TRBD1 (6 bases). The CDR3 covers 15 residues. Germline V lookup: CDR1 MNHEY, CDR2 SVGAGI. The V and J ends lost 6 bases and 0 bases respectively, with 14 bases between them.

This clonotype was seen many times. The chain links TRBV20-1 to TRBJ2-3; 7 bases line up with TRBD1. This CDR3 comprises 13 residues. Unmatched junction bases numbered 9, after V lost 6 bases and J lost 6 bases. CDR1 and CDR2 from the germline V gene are DFQATT and SNEGSKA (reference sequence). CDR3 sequence (DNA): TGCAGTGCCACCGGGACAGTTGGCGATACGCAGTATTTT. Protein product: CSATGTVGDTQYF.

This clonotype was seen repeatedly, ten times or more. This sequence joins TRBV5-1 and TRBJ1-1, with no clear D. Germline V lookup: CDR1 SGHRS, CDR2 YFSETQ. V lost 1 base and J lost 1, with 8 bases in between. The CDR3 sequence is 14 residues long. This CDR3 reads CASSLHDSNTEAFF. The CDR3 DNA reads TGCGCCAGCAGCTTGCACGACTCGAACACTGAAGCTTTCTTT.

This clonotype was seen repeatedly, ten times or more. V is TRBV20-1 and J is TRBJ1-1; unclear D gene. Trimming removed 2 bases at V and 4 bases at J, with 8 bases between. Germline V lookup: CDR1 DFQATT, CDR2 SNEGSKA (reference sequence). The CDR3 has 12 residues. The CDR3 DNA sequence: TGCAGTGCTAGATGGGGATTCACTGAAGCTTTCTTT. Its protein is CSARWGFTEAFF.

Ten or more counts support this clonotype. The rearrangement links TRBV5-6 to TRBJ2-7; possible D gene TRBD1, 5 bases. V was clipped by 0 bases and J by 6 bases, with 16 bases between them. This CDR3 is 15 amino acids long. Germline lookup yields CDR1 SGHDT and CDR2 YYEEEE. CDR3 DNA: TGTGCCAGCAGCTTGGTTGGCAGGGATCTTCTCGAGCAGTACTTC. It is translated as CASSLVGRDLLEQYF.

This clonotype was counted many times. In DNA, the CDR3 is TGTGCCAGCAGCTCGTGGACAGGCCGCTCCTACGAGCAGTACTTC. It specifies CASSSWTGRSYEQYF. The V and J genes are TRBV7-9 and TRBJ2-7; TRBD1 matches at 7 bases. The germline V gene encodes CDR1 SEHNR and CDR2 FQNEAQ (reference sequence). The CDR3 spans 15 residues. Trimming cost V 4 bases and J 0 bases; bases outside gene matches: 6.

Ten or more counts support this clonotype. The chain employs TRBV28 and TRBJ2-2, with 10 bases that match TRBD1. Per germline, CDR1 MDHEN and CDR2 SYDVKM. The J segment lost 6 bases and the V segment lost 3 bases, leaving 10 bases of the junction unmatched. The CDR3 runs to 17 residues. CDR3 nucleotides: TGTGCCAGCAGTTTGGTGACAGGGGGCTTGTTTGCCGGGGAGCTGTTTTTT. The encoded protein is CASSLVTGGLFAGELFF.

This clonotype has at least ten counts. This rearrangement joins TRBV7-9 to TRBJ2-3; 11 bases line up with TRBD2. Germline trimming cut 9 bases from V and 2 bases from J; bases unmatched to any gene: 13. The CDR3 covers 17 residues. Germline V gives CDR1 SEHNR, CDR2 FQNEAQ (reference sequence). The CDR3 nucleotides read TGTGCCAGGGATGGGATACTAGCGGGGGAACCCACAGATACGCAGTATTTT. Its translation: CARDGILAGEPTDTQYF.

This clonotype came up many times. This rearrangement joins TRBV6-6 to TRBJ2-5, with D possibly matching TRBD1 (6 bases). V was shortened by 5 bases and J by 10 bases, with 11 bases between the two germline ends. The CDR3 contains 11 residues. Germline V lookup: CDR1 MNHNY, CDR2 SVGAGI (reference sequence). This chain's CDR3 is CASSNRQDQYF. The CDR3 DNA reads as TGTGCCAGCAGTAACCGACAGGACCAGTACTTC.

This clonotype was observed many times. The genes are TRBV5-1 and TRBJ2-3; 12 nucleotides align to TRBD2. Per the germline V gene, CDR1 is SGHRS and CDR2 is YFSETQ. The CDR3 contains 15 residues. V dropped 3 bases and J dropped 4; count of bases not matched to a gene: 3. The CDR3 here is CASSSGLAGSDTQYF. The CDR3 DNA reads TGCGCCAGCAGCTCCGGACTAGCGGGATCAGATACGCAGTATTTT.

This clonotype was observed many times. The chain has TRBV7-2 and TRBJ1-1, with 7 bases matching TRBD1. Germline CDR1 reads SGHTA; CDR2 reads FQGNSA. This CDR3 region has 18 residues. V shed 5 bases and J 2 bases; nucleotides not matched to a gene: 17. CDR3 bases: TGTGCCAGCAGCCGGGCTAAGCCACAGGGGAAACTTAACACTGAAGCTTTCTTT. Encoded protein: CASSRAKPQGKLNTEAFF.

This clonotype was counted at least ten times. The V call is TRBV20-1, the J call TRBJ2-1; tentatively, D is TRBD2 (6 bases). Germline lookup yields CDR1 DFQATT and CDR2 SNEGSKA (reference sequence). CDR3 length equals 17 residues. Trimming took 6 bases from V and 9 from J, leaving 30 bases between them. This CDR3 is CSAIPPWAAGWRSEQFF. CDR3 sequence (DNA): TGCAGTGCCATCCCCCCCTGGGCAGCGGGTTGGCGCAGTGAGCAGTTCTTC.

This clonotype was observed many times. The chain employs TRBV5-1 and TRBJ1-1; 8 bases are a match to TRBD1. This CDR3 is 14 amino acids long. With 3 bases clipped from V and 4 bases from J, the junction kept 5 bases outside the gene matches. The germline V gene encodes CDR1 SGHRS and CDR2 YFSETQ. Written as DNA, the CDR3 is TGCGCCAGCAGCTCTTCCAGGGGGCGCACTGAAGCTTTCTTT. It codes for CASSSSRGRTEAFF. Filled out from reference TRBV5-1 and TRBJ1-1, the complete variable domain reads KAGVTQTPRYLIKTRGQQVTLSCSPISGHRSVSWYQQTPGQGLQFLFEYFSETQRNKGNFPGRFSGRQFSNSRSEMNVSTLELGDSALYLCASSSSRGRTEAFFGQGTRLTVV.

This clonotype is medium-sized in the sample. V and J are TRBV3-1 and TRBJ1-2; maybe TRBD1 (5 bases). This CDR3 contains 13 residues. Trimming cost V 1 base and J 5 bases, with 8 bases left between them. Germline V gene sequence: CDR1 LGHDT, CDR2 YNNKEL (reference sequence). CDR3 region: CASSQGEGYGYTF. The CDR3 DNA sequence: TGTGCCAGCAGCCAAGGAGAGGGGTATGGCTACACCTTC.

The V gene is TRBV19, the J gene TRBJ1-1, with TRBD1 as a possible D gene (6 bases). Trimming pared 6 bases from V and 11 bases from J, leaving 13 bases between. CDR1 is LNHDA, CDR2 SQIVND, per germline (reference sequence). The CDR3 has 11 residues. CDR3 nucleotides: TGTGCCAGTAGCACAGGGTTGTGGGCTTTCTTT. The encoded protein is CASSTGLWAFF.